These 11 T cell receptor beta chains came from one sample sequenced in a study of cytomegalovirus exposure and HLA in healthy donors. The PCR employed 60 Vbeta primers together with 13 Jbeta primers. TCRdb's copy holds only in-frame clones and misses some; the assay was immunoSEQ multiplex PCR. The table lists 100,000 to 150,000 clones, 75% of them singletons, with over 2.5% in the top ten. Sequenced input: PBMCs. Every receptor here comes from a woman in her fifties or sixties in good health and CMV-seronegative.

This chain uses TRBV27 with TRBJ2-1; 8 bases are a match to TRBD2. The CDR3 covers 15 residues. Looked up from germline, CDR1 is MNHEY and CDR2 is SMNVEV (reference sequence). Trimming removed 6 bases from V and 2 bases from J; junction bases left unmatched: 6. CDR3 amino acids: CASRTSVLTYNEQFF. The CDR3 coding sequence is TGTGCCAGCAGGACTAGCGTACTGACCTACAATGAGCAGTTCTTC.

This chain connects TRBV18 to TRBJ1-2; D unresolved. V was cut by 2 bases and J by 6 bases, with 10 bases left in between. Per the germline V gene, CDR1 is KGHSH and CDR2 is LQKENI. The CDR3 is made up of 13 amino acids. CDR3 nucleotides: TGTGCCAGCTCACCAGGGTCGCAGGATGGCTACACCTTC. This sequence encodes CASSPGSQDGYTF.

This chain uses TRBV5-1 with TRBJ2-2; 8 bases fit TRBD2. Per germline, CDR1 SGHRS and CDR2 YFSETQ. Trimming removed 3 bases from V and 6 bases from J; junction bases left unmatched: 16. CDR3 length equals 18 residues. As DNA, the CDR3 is TGCGCCAGCAGCTCGGATTCGGGGACTAGGGGGATCCCCGGGGAGCTGTTTTTT. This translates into CASSSDSGTRGIPGELFF.

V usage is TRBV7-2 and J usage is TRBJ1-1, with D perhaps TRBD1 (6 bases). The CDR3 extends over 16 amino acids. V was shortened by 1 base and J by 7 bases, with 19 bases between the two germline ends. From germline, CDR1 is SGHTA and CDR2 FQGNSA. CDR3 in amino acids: CASSLVSTGIDGEAFF. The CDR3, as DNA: TGTGCCAGCAGCTTAGTGAGTACAGGGATCGACGGTGAAGCTTTCTTT.

The CDR3 nucleotides are TGTGCCAGCAGTTTACAGGACAGATATGGCTACACCTTC. Encoded protein: CASSLQDRYGYTF. The chain employs TRBV28 and TRBJ1-2, with D perhaps matching TRBD1 (6 bases). Looked up from germline, CDR1 is MDHEN and CDR2 is SYDVKM. V was shortened by 2 bases and J by 5 bases, with 9 bases between the two germline ends. This CDR3 is 13 amino acids long.

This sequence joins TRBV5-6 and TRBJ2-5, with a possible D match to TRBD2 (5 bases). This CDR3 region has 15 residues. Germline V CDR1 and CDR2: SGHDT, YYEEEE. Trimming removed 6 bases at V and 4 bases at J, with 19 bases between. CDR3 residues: CASIPALGFGETQYF. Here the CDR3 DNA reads TGTGCCAGCATCCCAGCACTAGGGTTCGGAGAGACCCAGTACTTC.

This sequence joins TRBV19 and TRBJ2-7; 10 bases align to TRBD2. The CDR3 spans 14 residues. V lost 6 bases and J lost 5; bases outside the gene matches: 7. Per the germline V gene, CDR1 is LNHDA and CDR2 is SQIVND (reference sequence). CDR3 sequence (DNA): TGTGCCAGTAGCCGCTCTAGCGGGAGCCACGAGCAGTACTTC. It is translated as CASSRSSGSHEQYF.

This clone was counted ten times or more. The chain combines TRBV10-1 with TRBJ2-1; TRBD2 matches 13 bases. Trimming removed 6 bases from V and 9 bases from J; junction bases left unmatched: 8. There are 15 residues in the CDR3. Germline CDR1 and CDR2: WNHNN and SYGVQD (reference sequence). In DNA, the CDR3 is TGCGCCAGCAGCGAACCGGGACTAGCGGGATTTGAGCAGTTCTTC. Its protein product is CASSEPGLAGFEQFF.

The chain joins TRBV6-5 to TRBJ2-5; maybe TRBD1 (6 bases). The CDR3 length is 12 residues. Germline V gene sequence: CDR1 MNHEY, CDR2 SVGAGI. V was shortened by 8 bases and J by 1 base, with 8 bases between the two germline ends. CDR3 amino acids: CASQGRQETQYF. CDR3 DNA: TGTGCCAGCCAGGGGCGCCAAGAGACCCAGTACTTC.

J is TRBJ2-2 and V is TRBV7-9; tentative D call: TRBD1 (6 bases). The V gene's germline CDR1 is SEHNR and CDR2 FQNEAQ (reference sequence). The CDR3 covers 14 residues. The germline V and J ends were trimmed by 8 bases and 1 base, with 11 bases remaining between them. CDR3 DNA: TGTGCCAGCCGAGGGACAAGGAACACCGGGGAGCTGTTTTTT. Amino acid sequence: CASRGTRNTGELFF.

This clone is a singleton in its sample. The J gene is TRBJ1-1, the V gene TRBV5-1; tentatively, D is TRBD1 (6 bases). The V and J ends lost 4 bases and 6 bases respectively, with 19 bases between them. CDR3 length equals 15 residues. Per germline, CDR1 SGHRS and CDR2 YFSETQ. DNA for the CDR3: TGCGCCAGCAGCCGAACAACAGGGAACAGGGCTGAAGCTTTCTTT. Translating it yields CASSRTTGNRAEAFF.